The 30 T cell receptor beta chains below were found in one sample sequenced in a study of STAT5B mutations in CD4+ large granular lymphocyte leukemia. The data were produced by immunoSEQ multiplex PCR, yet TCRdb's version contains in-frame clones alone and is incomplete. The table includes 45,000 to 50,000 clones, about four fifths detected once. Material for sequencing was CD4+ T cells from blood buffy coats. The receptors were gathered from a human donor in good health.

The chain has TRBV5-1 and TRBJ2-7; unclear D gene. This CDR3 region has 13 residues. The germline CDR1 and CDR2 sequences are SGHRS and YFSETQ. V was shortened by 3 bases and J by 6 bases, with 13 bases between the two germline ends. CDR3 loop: CASSSRASPEQYF. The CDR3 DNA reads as TGCGCCAGCAGCTCCCGGGCCTCGCCCGAGCAGTACTTC.

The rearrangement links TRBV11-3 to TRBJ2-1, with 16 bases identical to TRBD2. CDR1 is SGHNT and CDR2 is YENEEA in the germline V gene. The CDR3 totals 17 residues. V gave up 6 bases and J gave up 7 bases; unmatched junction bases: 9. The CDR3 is CASSTGLAGGPENEQFF. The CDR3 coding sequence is TGTGCCAGCAGTACGGGACTAGCGGGAGGGCCGGAGAATGAGCAGTTCTTC.

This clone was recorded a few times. The chain's CDR3 is CASSTKAGSYNSPLHF. The DNA for the CDR3 is TGTGCCAGCTCGACCAAGGCGGGCTCCTATAATTCACCCCTCCACTTT. V is TRBV18 and J is TRBJ1-6; D not resolved. Germline V lookup: CDR1 KGHSH, CDR2 LQKENI. V was cut by 6 bases and J by 0 bases, with 12 bases left in between. CDR3 length: 16 amino acids.

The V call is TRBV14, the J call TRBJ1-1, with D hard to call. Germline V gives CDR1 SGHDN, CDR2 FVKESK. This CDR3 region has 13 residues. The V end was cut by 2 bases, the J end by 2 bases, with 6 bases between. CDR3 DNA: TGTGCCAGCAGCCAATCTCCAAACACTGAAGCTTTCTTT. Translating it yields CASSQSPNTEAFF.

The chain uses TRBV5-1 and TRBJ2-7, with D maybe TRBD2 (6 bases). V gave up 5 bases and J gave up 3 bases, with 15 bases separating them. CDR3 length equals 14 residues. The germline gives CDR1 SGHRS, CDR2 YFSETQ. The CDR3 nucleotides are TGCGCCAGCAGAAACAGGACTAAAAACTACGAGCAGTACTTC. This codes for CASRNRTKNYEQYF.

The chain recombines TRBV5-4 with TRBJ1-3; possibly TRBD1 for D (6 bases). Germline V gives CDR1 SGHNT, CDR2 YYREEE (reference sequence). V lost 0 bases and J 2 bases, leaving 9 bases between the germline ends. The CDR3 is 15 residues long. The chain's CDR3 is CASSLGGGAGNTIYF. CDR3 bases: TGTGCCAGCAGCTTGGGCGGGGGCGCTGGAAACACCATATATTTT.

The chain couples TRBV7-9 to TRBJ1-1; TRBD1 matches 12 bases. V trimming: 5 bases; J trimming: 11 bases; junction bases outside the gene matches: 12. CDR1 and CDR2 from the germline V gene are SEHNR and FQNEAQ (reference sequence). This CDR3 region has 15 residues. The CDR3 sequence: CASSLSSGQGARAFF. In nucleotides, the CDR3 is TGTGCCAGCAGCCTTTCATCGGGACAGGGGGCGCGTGCTTTCTTT. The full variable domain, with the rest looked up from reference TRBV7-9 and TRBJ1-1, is DTGVSQNPRHKITKRGQNVTFRCDPISEHNRLYWYRQTLGQGPEFLTYFQNEAQLEKSRLLSDRFSAERPKGSFSTLEIQRTEQGDSAMYLCASSLSSGQGARAFFGQGTRLTVV.

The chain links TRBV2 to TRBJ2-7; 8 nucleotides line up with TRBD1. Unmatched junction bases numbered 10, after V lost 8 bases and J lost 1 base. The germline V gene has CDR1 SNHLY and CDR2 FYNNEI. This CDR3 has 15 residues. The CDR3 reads CASPGSTGGSYEQYF. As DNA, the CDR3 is TGTGCCAGCCCCGGAAGTACAGGGGGATCCTACGAGCAGTACTTC.

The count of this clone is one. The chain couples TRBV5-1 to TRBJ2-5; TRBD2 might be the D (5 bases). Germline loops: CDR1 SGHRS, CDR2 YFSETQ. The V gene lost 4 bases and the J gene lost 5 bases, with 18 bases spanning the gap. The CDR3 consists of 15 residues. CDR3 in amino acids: CASSDDYPAGETQYF. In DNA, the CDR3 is TGCGCCAGCAGCGACGACTACCCCGCCGGGGAGACCCAGTACTTC.

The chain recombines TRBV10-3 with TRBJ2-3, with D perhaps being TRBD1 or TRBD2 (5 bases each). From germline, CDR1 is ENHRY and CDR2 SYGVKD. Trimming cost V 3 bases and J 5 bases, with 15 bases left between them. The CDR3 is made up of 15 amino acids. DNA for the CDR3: TGTGCCATCAGTGAAGGGACCGACCGCGGAGATACGCAGTATTTT. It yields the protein CAISEGTDRGDTQYF.

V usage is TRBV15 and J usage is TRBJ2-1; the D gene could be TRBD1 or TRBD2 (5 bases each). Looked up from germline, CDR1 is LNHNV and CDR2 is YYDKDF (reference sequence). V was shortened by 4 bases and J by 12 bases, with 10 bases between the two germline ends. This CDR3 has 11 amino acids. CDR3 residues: CATSKTGRQFF. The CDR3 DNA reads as TGTGCCACCAGCAAGACGGGACGGCAGTTCTTC.

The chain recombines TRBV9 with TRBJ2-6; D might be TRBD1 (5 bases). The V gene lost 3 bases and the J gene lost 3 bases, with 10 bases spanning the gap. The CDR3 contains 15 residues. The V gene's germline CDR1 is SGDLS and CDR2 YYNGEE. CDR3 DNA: TGTGCCAGCAGCGCTCAGGGCGGTGGGGCCAACGTCCTGACTTTC. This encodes CASSAQGGGANVLTF.

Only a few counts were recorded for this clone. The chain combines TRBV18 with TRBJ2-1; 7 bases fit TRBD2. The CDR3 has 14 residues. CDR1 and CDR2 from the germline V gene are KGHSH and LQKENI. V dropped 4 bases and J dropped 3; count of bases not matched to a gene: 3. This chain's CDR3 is CASSRPSGYNEQFF. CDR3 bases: TGTGCCAGCTCACGTCCTAGCGGCTACAATGAGCAGTTCTTC.

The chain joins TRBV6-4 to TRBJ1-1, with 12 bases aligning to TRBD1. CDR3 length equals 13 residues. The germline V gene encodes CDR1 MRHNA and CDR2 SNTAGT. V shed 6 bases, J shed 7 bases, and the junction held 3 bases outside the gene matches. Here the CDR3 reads CASRGQGAGEAFF. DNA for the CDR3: TGTGCCAGCAGGGGACAGGGGGCCGGTGAAGCTTTCTTT.

The CDR3 bases are TGCGCCAGCAGCCCCCCTGGGCGCTCTGGAAACACCATATATTTT. It specifies CASSPPGRSGNTIYF. The chain couples TRBV4-1 to TRBJ1-3, with D unresolved. The V gene's germline CDR1 is MGHRA and CDR2 YSYEKL. The CDR3 totals 15 residues. Trimming took 4 bases from V and 0 from J, leaving 10 bases between them.

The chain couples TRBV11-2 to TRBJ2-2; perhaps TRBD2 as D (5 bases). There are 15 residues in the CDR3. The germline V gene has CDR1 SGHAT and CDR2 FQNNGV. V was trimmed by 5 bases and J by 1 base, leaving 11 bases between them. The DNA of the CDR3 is TGTGCCAGCAGCCTAGCCCGGGTGAACACCGGGGAGCTGTTTTTT. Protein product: CASSLARVNTGELFF.

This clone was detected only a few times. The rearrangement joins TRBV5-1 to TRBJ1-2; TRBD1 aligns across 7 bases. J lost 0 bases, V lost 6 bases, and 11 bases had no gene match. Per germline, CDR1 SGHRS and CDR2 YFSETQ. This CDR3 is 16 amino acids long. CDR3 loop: CASTPGRTGANYGYTF. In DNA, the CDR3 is TGCGCCAGCACCCCGGGGCGGACAGGCGCTAACTATGGCTACACCTTC.

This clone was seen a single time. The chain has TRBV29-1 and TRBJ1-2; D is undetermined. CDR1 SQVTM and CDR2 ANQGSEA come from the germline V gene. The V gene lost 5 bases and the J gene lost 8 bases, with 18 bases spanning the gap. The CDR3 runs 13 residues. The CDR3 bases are TGCAGCGTTAGTGCTTCTTATAATAGGGGCTACACCTTC. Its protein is CSVSASYNRGYTF.

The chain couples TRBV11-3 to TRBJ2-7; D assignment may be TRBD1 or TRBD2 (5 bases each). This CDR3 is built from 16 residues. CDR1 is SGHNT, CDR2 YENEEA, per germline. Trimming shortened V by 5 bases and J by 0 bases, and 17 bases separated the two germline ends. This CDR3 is CASSPPGTPGSYEQYF. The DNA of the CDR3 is TGTGCCAGCAGCCCCCCCGGGACCCCCGGCTCCTACGAGCAGTACTTC.

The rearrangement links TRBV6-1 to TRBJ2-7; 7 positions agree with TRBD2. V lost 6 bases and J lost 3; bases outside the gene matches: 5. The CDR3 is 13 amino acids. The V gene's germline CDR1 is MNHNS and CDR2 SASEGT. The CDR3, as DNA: TGTGCCAGCAGGGGGGGGTACCGCTACGAGCAGTACTTC. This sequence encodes CASRGGYRYEQYF.

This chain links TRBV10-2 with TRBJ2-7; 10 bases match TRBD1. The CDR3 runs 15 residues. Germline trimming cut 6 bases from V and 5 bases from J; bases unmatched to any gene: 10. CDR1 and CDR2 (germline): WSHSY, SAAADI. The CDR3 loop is CASRVPGQGINEQYF. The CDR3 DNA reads TGCGCCAGCAGAGTGCCGGGACAGGGGATCAACGAGCAGTACTTC.

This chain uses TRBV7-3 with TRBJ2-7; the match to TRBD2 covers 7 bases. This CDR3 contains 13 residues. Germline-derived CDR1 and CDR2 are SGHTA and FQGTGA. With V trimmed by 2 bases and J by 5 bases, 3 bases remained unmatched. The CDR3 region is CASSLWGGDEQYF. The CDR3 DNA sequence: TGTGCCAGCAGCTTATGGGGAGGGGACGAGCAGTACTTC.

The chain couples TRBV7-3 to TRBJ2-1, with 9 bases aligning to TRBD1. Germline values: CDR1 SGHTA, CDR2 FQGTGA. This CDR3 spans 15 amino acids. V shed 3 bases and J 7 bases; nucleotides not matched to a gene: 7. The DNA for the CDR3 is TGTGCCAGCAGCTTTGGGGGGACAGGGAGGAATGAGCAGTTCTTC. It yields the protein CASSFGGTGRNEQFF.

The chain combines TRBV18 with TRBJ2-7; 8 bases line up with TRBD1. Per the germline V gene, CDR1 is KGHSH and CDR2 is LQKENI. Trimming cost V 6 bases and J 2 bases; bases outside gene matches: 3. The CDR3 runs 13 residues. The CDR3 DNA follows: TGTGCCAGCTCCCGACAGGGGACCTACGAGCAGTACTTC. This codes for CASSRQGTYEQYF.

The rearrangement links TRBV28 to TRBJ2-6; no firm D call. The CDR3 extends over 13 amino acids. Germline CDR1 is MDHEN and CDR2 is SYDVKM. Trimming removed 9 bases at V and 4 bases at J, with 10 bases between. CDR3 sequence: CASWHVGANVLTF. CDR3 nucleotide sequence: TGTGCCAGTTGGCACGTCGGGGCCAACGTCCTGACTTTC.

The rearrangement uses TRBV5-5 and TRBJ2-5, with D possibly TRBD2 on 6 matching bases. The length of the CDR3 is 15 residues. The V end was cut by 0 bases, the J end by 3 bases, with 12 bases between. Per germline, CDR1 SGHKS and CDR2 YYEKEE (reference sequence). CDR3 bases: TGTGCCAGCAGCTTGGGGGCTAGCGACAAAGAGACCCAGTACTTC. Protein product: CASSLGASDKETQYF.

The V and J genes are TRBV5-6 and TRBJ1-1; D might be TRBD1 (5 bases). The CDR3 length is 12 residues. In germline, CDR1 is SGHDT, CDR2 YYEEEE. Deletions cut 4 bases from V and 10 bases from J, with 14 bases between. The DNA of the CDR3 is TGTGCCAGCAGCCCGGGGGGTCCGGGAGCTTTCTTT. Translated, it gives CASSPGGPGAFF.

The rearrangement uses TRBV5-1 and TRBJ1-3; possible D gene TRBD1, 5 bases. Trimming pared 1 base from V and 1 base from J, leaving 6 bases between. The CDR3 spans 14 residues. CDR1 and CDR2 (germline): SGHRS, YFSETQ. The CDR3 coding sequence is TGCGCCAGCAGCTTGAGGGGTTCTGGAAACACCATATATTTT. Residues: CASSLRGSGNTIYF.

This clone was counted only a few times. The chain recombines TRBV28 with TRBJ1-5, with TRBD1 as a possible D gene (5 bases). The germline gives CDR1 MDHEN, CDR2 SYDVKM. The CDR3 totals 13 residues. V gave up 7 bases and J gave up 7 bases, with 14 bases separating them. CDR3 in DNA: TGTGCCAGCATCGCAGGGATTGGGCAGCCCCAGCATTTT. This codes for CASIAGIGQPQHF.

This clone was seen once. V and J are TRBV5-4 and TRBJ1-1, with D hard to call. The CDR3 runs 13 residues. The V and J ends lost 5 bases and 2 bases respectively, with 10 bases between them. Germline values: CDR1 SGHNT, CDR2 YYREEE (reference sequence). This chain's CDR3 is CASRSRENTEAFF. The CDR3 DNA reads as TGTGCCAGCAGGTCCCGGGAAAACACTGAAGCTTTCTTT.